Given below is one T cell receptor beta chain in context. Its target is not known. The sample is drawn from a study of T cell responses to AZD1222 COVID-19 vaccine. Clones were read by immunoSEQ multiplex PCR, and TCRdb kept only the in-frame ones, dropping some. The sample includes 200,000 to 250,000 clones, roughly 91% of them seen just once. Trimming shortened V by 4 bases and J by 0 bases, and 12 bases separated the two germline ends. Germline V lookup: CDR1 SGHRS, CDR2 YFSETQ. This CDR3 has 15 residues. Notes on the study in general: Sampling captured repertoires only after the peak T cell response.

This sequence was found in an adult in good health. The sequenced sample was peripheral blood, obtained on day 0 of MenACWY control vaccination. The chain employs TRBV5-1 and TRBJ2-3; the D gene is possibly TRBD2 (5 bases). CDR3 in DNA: TGCGCCAGCAGCGAGGGCGGGCTTAGCACAGATACGCAGTATTTT. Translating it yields CASSEGGLSTDTQYF.